This T cell receptor beta chain was sequenced for a study of blood T cell repertoires in COVID-19. Study context: The United States, Italy and Spain supplied acute and convalescent COVID-19 samples.

This clone has a single count. The table came from immunoSEQ multiplex PCR; TCRdb's copy has only in-frame clones and leaves some out. Among more than 200,000 clones listed, roughly 84% were seen once. Sequenced input: peripheral blood. The receptor was derived from a woman over 75 with COVID-19, enrolled during active disease.

The CDR3 sequence is CASSLTGPAKNIQYF. The DNA of the CDR3 is TGTGCCAGCAGCTTGACAGGACCTGCTAAAAACATTCAGTACTTC. The V and J genes are TRBV5-5 and TRBJ2-4, with a tentative D call TRBD1 (5 bases). The germline CDR1 and CDR2 sequences are SGHKS and YYEKEE (reference sequence). This CDR3 region has 15 residues. Trimming stripped 1 base from V and 4 bases from J, with 12 bases between.